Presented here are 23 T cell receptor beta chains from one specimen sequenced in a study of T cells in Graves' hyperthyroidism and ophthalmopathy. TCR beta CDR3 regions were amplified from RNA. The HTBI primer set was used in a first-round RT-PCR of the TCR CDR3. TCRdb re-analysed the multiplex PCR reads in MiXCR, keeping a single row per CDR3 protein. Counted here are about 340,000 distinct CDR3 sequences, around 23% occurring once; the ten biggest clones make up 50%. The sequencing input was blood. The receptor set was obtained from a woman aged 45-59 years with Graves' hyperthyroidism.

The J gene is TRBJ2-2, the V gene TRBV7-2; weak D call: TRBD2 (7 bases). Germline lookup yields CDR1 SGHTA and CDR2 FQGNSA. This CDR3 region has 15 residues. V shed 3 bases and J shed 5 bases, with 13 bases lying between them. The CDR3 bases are TGTGCCAGCAGCTTTAAGGGGGGGGGAACCGGGGAGCTGTTTTTT. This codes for CASSFKGGGTGELFF.

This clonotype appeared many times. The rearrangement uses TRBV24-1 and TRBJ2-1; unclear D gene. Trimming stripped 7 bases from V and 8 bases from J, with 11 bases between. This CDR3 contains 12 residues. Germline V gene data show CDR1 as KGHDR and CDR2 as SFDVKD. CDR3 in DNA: TGTGCCACCAGCTCCGTACGGGATGAGCAGTTCTTC. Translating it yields CATSSVRDEQFF.

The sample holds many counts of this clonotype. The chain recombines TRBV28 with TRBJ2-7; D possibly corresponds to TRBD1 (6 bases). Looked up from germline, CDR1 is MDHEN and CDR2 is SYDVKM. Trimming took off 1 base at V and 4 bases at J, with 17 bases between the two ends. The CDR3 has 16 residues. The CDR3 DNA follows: TGTGCCAGCAGTTTATTGAAGCCCGACAGGTTTTACGAGCAGTACTTC. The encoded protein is CASSLLKPDRFYEQYF.

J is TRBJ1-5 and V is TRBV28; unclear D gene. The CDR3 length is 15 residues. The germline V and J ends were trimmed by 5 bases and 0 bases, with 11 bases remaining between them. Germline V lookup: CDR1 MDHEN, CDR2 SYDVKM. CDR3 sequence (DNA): TGTGCCAGCAGTCCCTATACTTATAGCAATCAGCCCCAGCATTTT. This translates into CASSPYTYSNQPQHF.

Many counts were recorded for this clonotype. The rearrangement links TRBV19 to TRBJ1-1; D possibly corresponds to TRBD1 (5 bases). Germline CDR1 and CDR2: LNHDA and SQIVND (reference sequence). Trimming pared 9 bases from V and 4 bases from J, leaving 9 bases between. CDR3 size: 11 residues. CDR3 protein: CASKGSTEAFF. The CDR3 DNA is TGTGCCAGCAAGGGGAGCACTGAAGCTTTCTTT.

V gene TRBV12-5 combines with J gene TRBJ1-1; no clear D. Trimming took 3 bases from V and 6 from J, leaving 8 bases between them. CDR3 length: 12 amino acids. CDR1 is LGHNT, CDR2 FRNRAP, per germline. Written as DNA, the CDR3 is TGTGCTAGTGGTTTCGGAGTTTCTGAAGCTTTCTTT. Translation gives CASGFGVSEAFF.

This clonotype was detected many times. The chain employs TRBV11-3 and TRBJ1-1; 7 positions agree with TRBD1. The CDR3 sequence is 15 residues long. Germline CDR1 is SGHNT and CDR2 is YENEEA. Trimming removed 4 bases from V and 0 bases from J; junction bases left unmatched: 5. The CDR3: CASSSAGTVNTEAFF. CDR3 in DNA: TGTGCCAGCAGCTCAGCCGGGACAGTGAACACTGAAGCTTTCTTT. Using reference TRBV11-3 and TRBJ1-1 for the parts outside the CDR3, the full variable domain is EAGVVQSPRYKIIEKKQPVAFWCNPISGHNTLYWYLQNLGQGPELLIRYENEEAVDDSQLPKDRFSAERLKGVDSTLKIQPAELGDSAVYLCASSSAGTVNTEAFFGQGTRLTVV.

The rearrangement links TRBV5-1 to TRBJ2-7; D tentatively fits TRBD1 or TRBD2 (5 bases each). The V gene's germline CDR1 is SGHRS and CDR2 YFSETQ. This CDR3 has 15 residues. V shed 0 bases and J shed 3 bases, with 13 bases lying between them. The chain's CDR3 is CASSLVGVADYEQYF. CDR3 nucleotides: TGCGCCAGCAGCTTGGTGGGGGTAGCTGACTACGAGCAGTACTTC.

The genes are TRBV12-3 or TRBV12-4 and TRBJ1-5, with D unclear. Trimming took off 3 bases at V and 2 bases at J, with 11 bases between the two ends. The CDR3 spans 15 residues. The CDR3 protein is CASSLTSFGNQPQHF. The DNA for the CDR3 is TGTGCCAGCAGTTTGACGTCCTTTGGCAATCAGCCCCAGCATTTT.

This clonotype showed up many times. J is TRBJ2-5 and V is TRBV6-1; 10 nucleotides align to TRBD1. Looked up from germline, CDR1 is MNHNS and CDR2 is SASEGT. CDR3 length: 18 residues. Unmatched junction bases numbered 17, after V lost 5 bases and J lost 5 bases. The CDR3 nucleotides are TGTGCCAGCAGTAGACGGATCAGTCCGGGACAGGGGTTGGAGACCCAGTACTTC. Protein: CASSRRISPGQGLETQYF.

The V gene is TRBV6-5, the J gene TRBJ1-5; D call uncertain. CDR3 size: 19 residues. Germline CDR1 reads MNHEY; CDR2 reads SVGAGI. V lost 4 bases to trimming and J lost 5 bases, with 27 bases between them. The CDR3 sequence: CASSFSKMSFSTGDQPQHF. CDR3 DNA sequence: TGTGCCAGCAGTTTTTCGAAAATGTCTTTCAGCACTGGGGATCAGCCCCAGCATTTT.

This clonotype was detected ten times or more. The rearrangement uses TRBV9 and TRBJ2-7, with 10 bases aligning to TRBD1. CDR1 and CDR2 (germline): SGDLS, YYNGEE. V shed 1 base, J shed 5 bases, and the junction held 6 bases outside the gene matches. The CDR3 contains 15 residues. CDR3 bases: TGTGCCAGCAGCGTAATCCCGACAGGGGGCGACGAGCAGTACTTC. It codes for CASSVIPTGGDEQYF.

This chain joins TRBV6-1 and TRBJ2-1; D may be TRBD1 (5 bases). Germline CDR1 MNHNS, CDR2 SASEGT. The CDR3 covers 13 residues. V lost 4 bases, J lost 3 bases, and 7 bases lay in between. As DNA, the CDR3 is TGTGCCAGCAGTGTCAGGGACTACAATGAGCAGTTCTTC. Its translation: CASSVRDYNEQFF.

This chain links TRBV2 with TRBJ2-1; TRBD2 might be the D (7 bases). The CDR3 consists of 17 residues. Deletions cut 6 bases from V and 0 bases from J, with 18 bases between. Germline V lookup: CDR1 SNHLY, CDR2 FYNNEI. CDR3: CASSLGGSGISYNEQFF. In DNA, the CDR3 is TGTGCCAGCAGCTTGGGGGGCAGCGGGATCTCCTACAATGAGCAGTTCTTC.

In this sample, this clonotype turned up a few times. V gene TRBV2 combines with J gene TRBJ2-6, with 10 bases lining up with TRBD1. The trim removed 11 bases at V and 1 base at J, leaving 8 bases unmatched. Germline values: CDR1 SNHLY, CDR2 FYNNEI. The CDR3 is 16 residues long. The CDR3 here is CAAQTGGGSGANVLTF. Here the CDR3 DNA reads TGTGCCGCCCAGACAGGGGGCGGGTCTGGGGCCAACGTCCTGACTTTC.

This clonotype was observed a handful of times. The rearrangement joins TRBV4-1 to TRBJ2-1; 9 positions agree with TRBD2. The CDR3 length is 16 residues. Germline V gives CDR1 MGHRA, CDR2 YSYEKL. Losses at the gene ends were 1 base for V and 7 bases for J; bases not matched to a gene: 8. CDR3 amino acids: CASSQVLAGVGNEQFF. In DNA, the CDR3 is TGCGCCAGCAGCCAAGTTTTAGCGGGAGTGGGGAATGAGCAGTTCTTC.

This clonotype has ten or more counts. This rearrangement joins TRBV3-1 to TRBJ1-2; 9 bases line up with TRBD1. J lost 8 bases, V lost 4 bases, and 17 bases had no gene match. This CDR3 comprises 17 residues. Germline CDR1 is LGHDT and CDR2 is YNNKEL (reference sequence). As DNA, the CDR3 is TGTGCCAGCAGCCCCACTGGGGGACAGGGCTCGGTGGGAGGCTACACCTTC. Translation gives CASSPTGGQGSVGGYTF.

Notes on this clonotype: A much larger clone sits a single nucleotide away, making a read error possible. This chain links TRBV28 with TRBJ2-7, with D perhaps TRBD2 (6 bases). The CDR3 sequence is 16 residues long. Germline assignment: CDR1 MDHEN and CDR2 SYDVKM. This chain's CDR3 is CASSPPDRDFTYEQHF. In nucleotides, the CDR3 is TGTGCCAGCAGTCCTCCTGACCGGGACTTTACCTACGAGCAGCACTTC. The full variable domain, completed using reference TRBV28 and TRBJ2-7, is DVKVTQSSRYLVKRTGEKVFLECVQDMDHENMFWYRQDPGLGLRLIYFSYDVKMKEKGDIPEGYSVSREKKERFSLILESASTNQTSMYLCASSPPDRDFTYEQHFGPGTRLTVT.

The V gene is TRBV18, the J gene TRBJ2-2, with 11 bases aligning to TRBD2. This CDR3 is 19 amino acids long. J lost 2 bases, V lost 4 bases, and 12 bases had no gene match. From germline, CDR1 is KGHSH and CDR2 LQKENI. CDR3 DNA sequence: TGTGCCAGCTCACGACAGCTAGCGGGAGGACCCTCAAACACCGGGGAGCTGTTTTTT. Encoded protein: CASSRQLAGGPSNTGELFF.

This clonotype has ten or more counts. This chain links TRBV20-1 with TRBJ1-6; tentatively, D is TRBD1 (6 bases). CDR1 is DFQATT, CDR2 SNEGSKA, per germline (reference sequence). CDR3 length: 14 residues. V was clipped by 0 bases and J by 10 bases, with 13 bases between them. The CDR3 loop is CSARDQGMRSPLHF. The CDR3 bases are TGCAGTGCTAGAGATCAGGGGATGCGATCACCCCTCCACTTT.

CDR3 sequence reads: CASSSRPPSNSYTF. CDR3 in DNA: TGTGCCAGCAGTTCCCGGCCTCCGTCGAATAGCTACACCTTC. The chain uses TRBV27 and TRBJ1-2; D is unresolved. The germline V and J ends were trimmed by 4 bases and 9 bases, with 18 bases remaining between them. Germline CDR1 and CDR2: MNHEY and SMNVEV (reference sequence). CDR3 length: 14 amino acids.

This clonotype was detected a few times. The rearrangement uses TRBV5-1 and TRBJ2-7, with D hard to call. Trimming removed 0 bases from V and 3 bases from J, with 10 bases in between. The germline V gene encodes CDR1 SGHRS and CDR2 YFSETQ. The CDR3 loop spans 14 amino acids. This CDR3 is CASSLVKDGYEQYF. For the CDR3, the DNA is TGCGCCAGCAGCTTGGTAAAGGACGGCTACGAGCAGTACTTC.

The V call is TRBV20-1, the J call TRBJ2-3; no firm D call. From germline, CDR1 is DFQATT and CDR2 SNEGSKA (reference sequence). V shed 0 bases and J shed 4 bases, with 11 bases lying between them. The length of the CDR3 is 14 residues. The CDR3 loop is CSARDEIVADTQYF. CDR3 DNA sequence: TGCAGTGCTAGAGATGAGATTGTGGCAGATACGCAGTATTTT.